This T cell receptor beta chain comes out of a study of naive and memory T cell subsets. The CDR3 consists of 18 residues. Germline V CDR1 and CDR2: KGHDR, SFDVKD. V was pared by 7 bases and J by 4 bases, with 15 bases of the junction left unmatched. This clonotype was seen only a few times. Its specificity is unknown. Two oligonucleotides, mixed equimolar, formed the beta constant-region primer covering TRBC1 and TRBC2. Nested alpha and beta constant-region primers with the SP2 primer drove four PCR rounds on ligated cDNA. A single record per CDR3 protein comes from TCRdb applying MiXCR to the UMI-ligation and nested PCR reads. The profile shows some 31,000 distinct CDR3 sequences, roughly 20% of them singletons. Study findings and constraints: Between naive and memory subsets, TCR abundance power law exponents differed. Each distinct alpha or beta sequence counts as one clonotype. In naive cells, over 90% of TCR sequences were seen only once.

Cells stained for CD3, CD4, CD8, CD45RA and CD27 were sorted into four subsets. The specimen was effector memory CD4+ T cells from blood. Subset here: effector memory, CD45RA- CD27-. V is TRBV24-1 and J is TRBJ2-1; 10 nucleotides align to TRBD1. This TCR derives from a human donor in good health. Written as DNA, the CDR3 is TGTGCCACCAGCCGGGGACAGGGGTTAGGGGATGAGTACAATGAGCAGTTCTTC. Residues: CATSRGQGLGDEYNEQFF.